Below, 12 T cell receptor beta chains from the same sample are listed, as sequenced in a study of shared clonotypes between healthy human individuals. Some clones are missing from TCRdb's copy, which holds only in-frame ones; the method was immunoSEQ multiplex PCR. The sample holds millions of clones, just over 90% seen once. Input material: naive CD4+ T cells sorted from blood. Subset denoted: CD45RA+ positively selected. The receptors originated from a man in his late teens or twenties in good health.

The chain employs TRBV6-1 and TRBJ1-1; a weak D match, TRBD1 (5 bases). V dropped 2 bases and J dropped 5 bases, with 9 bases sitting between them. Per germline, CDR1 MNHNS and CDR2 SASEGT. The CDR3 has 13 amino acids. The CDR3 nucleotides read TGTGCCAGCAGTGAACAGGGTCGGACTGAAGCTTTCTTT. Translating it yields CASSEQGRTEAFF.

The chain couples TRBV15 to TRBJ1-5; tentative D call: TRBD1 (6 bases). This CDR3 comprises 14 residues. The V gene lost 5 bases and the J gene lost 2 bases, with 10 bases spanning the gap. Germline V gene sequence: CDR1 LNHNV, CDR2 YYDKDF (reference sequence). The CDR3 nucleotides read TGTGCCACCAGCGGGGGACAAGGCAATCAGCCCCAGCATTTT. Protein product: CATSGGQGNQPQHF.

This rearrangement joins TRBV10-1 to TRBJ2-3, with D tentatively TRBD2 (5 bases). Germline lookup yields CDR1 WNHNN and CDR2 SYGVQD (reference sequence). Trimming pared 0 bases from V and 5 bases from J, leaving 18 bases between. The CDR3 has 17 residues. In DNA form, the CDR3 reads TGCGCCAGCAGTGAGTCTTGGGAGAGTTCGGGATTAGATACGCAGTATTTT. Translated: CASSESWESSGLDTQYF.

The rearrangement joins TRBV29-1 to TRBJ1-1, with D perhaps matching TRBD1 (5 bases). With 7 bases removed from V and 0 bases from J, the gap between germline ends came to 12 bases. CDR3 length: 13 residues. CDR1 is SQVTM and CDR2 is ANQGSEA in the germline V gene. CDR3 amino acids: CSAAGRMNTEAFF. The CDR3 coding sequence is TGCAGCGCGGCGGGACGTATGAACACTGAAGCTTTCTTT.

CDR3 protein: CASSYAGVSYNEQFF. The CDR3 DNA follows: TGTGCCAGCAGTTACGCGGGGGTCTCCTACAATGAGCAGTTCTTC. The V call is TRBV6-5, the J call TRBJ2-1; TRBD2 aligns across 7 bases. Germline V CDR1 and CDR2: MNHEY, SVGAGI. CDR3 length: 15 residues. The V gene end was trimmed by 2 bases and the J gene end by 0 bases; junction bases not matched to a gene: 1.

The J gene is TRBJ2-7, the V gene TRBV7-6, with 7 nucleotides matching TRBD1. Germline V gene lookup returns CDR1 SGHVS and CDR2 FNYEAQ. The CDR3 extends over 14 amino acids. Germline trimming cut 3 bases from V and 5 bases from J; bases unmatched to any gene: 7. CDR3 sequence: CASSFGTDFHEQYF. In DNA, the CDR3 is TGTGCCAGCAGCTTCGGGACAGATTTCCACGAGCAGTACTTC. Together with reference TRBV7-6 and TRBJ2-7, the CDR3 gives the full variable domain: GAGVSQSPRYKVTKRGQDVALRCDPISGHVSLYWYRQALGQGPEFLTYFNYEAQQDKSGLPNDRFSAERPEGSISTLTIQRTEQRDSAMYRCASSFGTDFHEQYFGPGTRLTVT.

The rearrangement uses TRBV9 and TRBJ2-7, with 9 bases identical to TRBD2. CDR3 length equals 18 residues. CDR1 SGDLS and CDR2 YYNGEE come from the germline V gene. Losses at the gene ends were 10 bases for V and 2 bases for J; bases not matched to a gene: 22. CDR3 region: CAASGGLALGAAAYEQYF. The CDR3 bases are TGTGCCGCCAGCGGGGGACTAGCTCTTGGGGCTGCGGCCTACGAGCAGTACTTC.

This clone is a singleton in its sample. The chain employs TRBV25-1 and TRBJ1-5, with D possibly being TRBD1 (5 bases). CDR1 is MGHDK, CDR2 SYGVNS, per germline. V was pared by 6 bases and J by 4 bases, with 13 bases between. CDR3 length equals 14 residues. CDR3 sequence (DNA): TGTGCCAGCAGGGGGACGGGGTGGAATCAGCCCCAGCATTTT. Its translation: CASRGTGWNQPQHF.

This rearrangement joins TRBV27 to TRBJ2-2; no clear D. Germline CDR1 MNHEY, CDR2 SMNVEV (reference sequence). The CDR3 extends over 14 amino acids. Trimming cost V 2 bases and J 1 base, with 5 bases left between them. The CDR3 spells CASSLGLNTGELFF. The DNA for the CDR3 is TGTGCCAGCAGTTTAGGTCTGAACACCGGGGAGCTGTTTTTT.

V is TRBV5-3 and J is TRBJ2-7; D unclear. TRBV5-3 is an ORF, and what it does is uncertain. Trimming shortened V by 0 bases and J by 3 bases, and 10 bases separated the two germline ends. The CDR3 has 14 residues. CDR3: CARSLDSYDYEQYF. The CDR3 DNA is TGTGCCAGAAGCTTGGACAGCTATGACTACGAGCAGTACTTC.

The chain has TRBV28 and TRBJ2-7, with 9 bases identical to TRBD1. The junction had 5 bases not matched to a gene; V was cut back by 5 bases and J by 6 bases. The germline CDR1 and CDR2 sequences are MDHEN and SYDVKM. The length of the CDR3 is 13 residues. CDR3 residues: CASSGTGTGEQYF. CDR3 nucleotide sequence: TGTGCCAGCAGTGGGACAGGGACGGGCGAGCAGTACTTC.

CDR3 in DNA: TGTGCCAGCAGTTACTCTGGACAGGGCCCCTACTATGGCTACACCTTC. Protein: CASSYSGQGPYYGYTF. The chain joins TRBV6-5 to TRBJ1-2, with 8 bases matching TRBD1. Trimming cost V 0 bases and J 3 bases; bases outside gene matches: 6. The germline V gene has CDR1 MNHEY and CDR2 SVGAGI. CDR3 length equals 16 residues.